The 17 T cell receptor beta chains given below trace back to one sample, sequenced in a study of T cell responses to AZD1222 COVID-19 vaccine. Measured with immunoSEQ multiplex PCR; TCRdb has only the in-frame clones, and not every one. This sample carries 80,000 or so clones, approximately 85% of them seen once, and the ten largest clones take over 9.5%. Source: peripheral blood, taken 28 days after the second AZD1222 dose. The receptors here all came from an adult who received the AZD1222 COVID-19 vaccine.

This clone showed up just once. The rearrangement uses TRBV6-5 and TRBJ1-6; TRBD1 matches 8 bases. The V gene end was trimmed by 6 bases and the J gene end by 9 bases; junction bases not matched to a gene: 7. There are 14 residues in the CDR3. Germline CDR1 reads MNHEY; CDR2 reads SVGAGI. CDR3: CASSPGQGVSPLHF. As DNA, the CDR3 is TGTGCCAGCAGCCCCGGACAGGGAGTTTCACCCCTCCACTTT.

The V gene is TRBV6-5, the J gene TRBJ1-1, with D perhaps matching TRBD1 (6 bases). V gave up 7 bases and J gave up 4 bases, with 16 bases separating them. This CDR3 has 14 residues. Per the germline V gene, CDR1 is MNHEY and CDR2 is SVGAGI. CDR3 nucleotide sequence: TGTGCCAGCACTGGAAGGGGGGGGACCACTGAAGCTTTCTTT. Its translation: CASTGRGGTTEAFF.

This clone occurred a few times. The chain combines TRBV15 with TRBJ2-1; no definite D call. The CDR3 is 15 amino acids. Germline CDR1 and CDR2: LNHNV and YYDKDF (reference sequence). V lost 0 bases, J lost 2 bases, and 8 bases lay in between. The CDR3 region has the DNA TGTGCCACCAGCAGAGATCCCGGAACCTACAATGAGCAGTTCTTC. Residues: CATSRDPGTYNEQFF.

The CDR3 reads CASSYPTRNEQYF. DNA of the CDR3: TGTGCCAGCAGTTACCCCACTCGGAACGAGCAGTACTTC. The chain links TRBV6-6 to TRBJ2-7; the D is unclear. This CDR3 spans 13 amino acids. V lost 2 bases, J lost 5 bases, and 10 bases lay in between. CDR1 MNHNY and CDR2 SVGAGI come from the germline V gene (reference sequence).

The chain uses TRBV19 and TRBJ2-1; D possibly matches TRBD1 or TRBD2 (5 bases each). The V gene's germline CDR1 is LNHDA and CDR2 SQIVND (reference sequence). V shed 5 bases and J shed 4 bases, with 9 bases lying between them. This CDR3 is built from 13 residues. The CDR3, as DNA: TGTGCCAGTAGTGTGGGACGTTACAATGAGCAGTTCTTC. As protein: CASSVGRYNEQFF.

V usage is TRBV6-5 and J usage is TRBJ1-2; D remains ambiguous. With 4 bases removed from V and 8 bases from J, the gap between germline ends came to 8 bases. The germline CDR1 and CDR2 sequences are MNHEY and SVGAGI. There are 11 residues in the CDR3. The CDR3 protein is CASSLGGGYTF. The CDR3 region has the DNA TGTGCCAGCAGTTTGGGTGGGGGCTACACCTTC.

The chain recombines TRBV9 with TRBJ1-2; D unresolved. Trimming stripped 1 base from V and 0 bases from J, with 10 bases between. This CDR3 is built from 15 residues. Germline loops: CDR1 SGDLS, CDR2 YYNGEE. DNA of the CDR3: TGTGCCAGCAGCGTATATAGGGATTCTAACTATGGCTACACCTTC. This encodes CASSVYRDSNYGYTF.

The genes are TRBV27 and TRBJ1-1; no clear D gene. Germline V gene lookup returns CDR1 MNHEY and CDR2 SMNVEV (reference sequence). Between the trimmed V and J ends, which lost 3 bases and 1 base, there was a span of 6 bases. The CDR3 covers 13 residues. The chain's CDR3 is CASSFWGNTEAFF. CDR3 bases: TGTGCCAGCAGTTTCTGGGGGAACACTGAAGCTTTCTTT.

The chain uses TRBV6-5 and TRBJ1-6; 9 positions match TRBD1. CDR1 and CDR2 (germline): MNHEY, SVGAGI. V lost 6 bases, J lost 8 bases, and 8 bases stayed unmatched. This CDR3 region has 15 residues. This CDR3 reads CASSLGQGRDSPLHF. The CDR3 DNA reads TGTGCCAGCAGCTTAGGACAGGGGAGGGATTCACCCCTCCACTTT.

This clone was seen only a few times. The V and J genes are TRBV2 and TRBJ1-6; D uncertain. Trimming took off 0 bases at V and 4 bases at J, with 7 bases between the two ends. Germline-derived CDR1 and CDR2 are SNHLY and FYNNEI. This CDR3 comprises 15 residues. The CDR3 protein is CASSEASVYNSPLHF. In DNA, the CDR3 is TGTGCCAGCAGTGAAGCGTCAGTTTATAATTCACCCCTCCACTTT.

V is TRBV7-8 and J is TRBJ1-5; no clear D. The V gene lost 6 bases and the J gene lost 1 base, with 10 bases spanning the gap. This CDR3 comprises 14 residues. CDR1 SGHVS and CDR2 FQNEAQ come from the germline V gene. The CDR3 DNA reads TGTGCCAGCAGGGCAGGTGTGAGCAATCAGCCCCAGCATTTT. This sequence encodes CASRAGVSNQPQHF.

This clone was seen only a few times. CDR3 coding DNA: TGTGCCAGCAGCTTAATCCAGGGGGATGGAGATACGCAGTATTTT. Amino acids: CASSLIQGDGDTQYF. The rearrangement links TRBV7-6 to TRBJ2-3; TRBD1 matches at 7 bases. Germline CDR1 and CDR2: SGHVS and FNYEAQ. This CDR3 comprises 15 residues. With V trimmed by 2 bases and J by 5 bases, 7 bases remained unmatched.

The V and J genes are TRBV13 and TRBJ1-4; tentative D call: TRBD1 (5 bases). Germline V gene lookup returns CDR1 PRHDT and CDR2 FYEKMQ (reference sequence). The V gene lost 6 bases and the J gene lost 5 bases, with 13 bases spanning the gap. This CDR3 region has 14 residues. The CDR3 spells CASRAGTENEKLFF. CDR3 nucleotide sequence: TGTGCCAGCAGGGCAGGGACGGAAAATGAAAAACTGTTTTTT.

The chain couples TRBV11-2 to TRBJ2-2; 8 positions agree with TRBD1. The germline gives CDR1 SGHAT, CDR2 FQNNGV. J gave up 0 bases and V 5 bases, and 5 bases lay outside the gene matches. The CDR3 length is 16 residues. The CDR3 bases are TGTGCCAGCAGCCAATCCAGGGGGCCGAACACCGGGGAGCTGTTTTTT. This encodes CASSQSRGPNTGELFF.

The genes are TRBV5-1 and TRBJ1-1; 7 positions agree with TRBD1. Germline lookup yields CDR1 SGHRS and CDR2 YFSETQ. V was pared by 3 bases and J by 3 bases, with 11 bases of the junction left unmatched. This CDR3 has 16 amino acids. The CDR3, as DNA: TGCGCCAGCAGCTCATTAAAGGGGGCTGCGGACACTGAAGCTTTCTTT. Translated, it gives CASSSLKGAADTEAFF.

This chain connects TRBV5-1 to TRBJ2-2; the D gene is possibly TRBD2 (6 bases). Germline values: CDR1 SGHRS, CDR2 YFSETQ. V was trimmed by 4 bases and J by 7 bases, leaving 14 bases between them. This CDR3 has 14 amino acids. The CDR3 loop reads CASSPSSVGGELFF. CDR3 bases: TGCGCCAGCAGCCCATCTAGCGTTGGCGGGGAGCTGTTTTTT.

This clone is labeled as medium-sized. The gene calls are TRBV30 and TRBJ1-2, with D hard to call. This CDR3 region has 10 residues. The germline V gene has CDR1 GTSNPN and CDR2 SVGIG (reference sequence). Between the trimmed V and J ends, which lost 6 bases and 3 bases, there was a span of 5 bases. The DNA for the CDR3 is TGTGCCTGTGAGGACTATGGCTACACCTTC. Translating gives CACEDYGYTF.